This T cell receptor (beta chain) emerged from a study of T cells in Graves' hyperthyroidism and ophthalmopathy. Study-level findings and limits: Most thyroid-expanded clonotypes above 0.001 were also found in blood.

Many counts were recorded for this clonotype. What it recognizes is unknown. Calling Graves' hyperthyroidism stable meant ophthalmopathy did not progress within 18 months. Newly diagnosed hyperthyroidism patients aged 18 to 65 years had disease lasting under 2 months. Uncontrolled infection, other autoimmune disease, pregnancy or lactation disqualified patients from enrolment. Amplification of TCR beta CDR3 regions was performed using RNA transcripts as template. Researchers ran a first-round RT-PCR on the TCR CDR3 using the HTBI primer set. TCRdb processed the multiplex PCR reads anew with MiXCR; each CDR3 protein has one entry. The repertoire consists of around 200,000 distinct CDR3 sequences, with approximately 15% occurring once and the leading ten covering about 31%. This receptor was taken from a woman aged 50 to 60 with Graves' hyperthyroidism. The material sequenced was blood.

CDR3 region: CASSYEALNTEAFF. CDR3 DNA: TGTGCCAGCAGTTATGAGGCCCTGAACACTGAAGCTTTCTTT. V is TRBV6-1 and J is TRBJ1-1, with D unclear. V gave up 5 bases and J gave up 0 bases, with 10 bases separating them. Per the germline V gene, CDR1 is MNHNS and CDR2 is SASEGT. The CDR3 extends over 14 amino acids.